Sequencing of this TCR beta chain was carried out in a study of low-dose radiotherapy and immunotherapy resistance in tumors. Across the whole study: It was 1 Gy per fraction every two weeks that Cohort 2 received, adding up to 13 Gy over 26 weeks.

Time point noted: before trial treatment. This clonotype was counted at least ten times. Amplification, which lasted approximately 20 PCR cycles, used a constant-region primer and V-primer adapter to amplify TCRs. TCRdb analysed the reads with MiXCR anew, one entry per CDR3 protein. The table includes some 45,000 distinct CDR3 sequences, over 9.5% detected once. The CDR3 spans 15 residues. Per the germline V gene, CDR1 is DFQATT and CDR2 is SNEGSKA (reference sequence). The J segment lost 6 bases and the V segment lost 4 bases, leaving 9 bases of the junction unmatched. This sequence originates from a female donor with ovarian cancer. V is TRBV20-1 and J is TRBJ1-4; TRBD1 matches at 9 bases. This sample comprised PBMCs, obtained before treatment. CDR3 amino acids: CSATQIGQGHEKLFF. The DNA of the CDR3 is TGCAGTGCTACCCAAATCGGACAGGGGCATGAAAAACTGTTTTTT.